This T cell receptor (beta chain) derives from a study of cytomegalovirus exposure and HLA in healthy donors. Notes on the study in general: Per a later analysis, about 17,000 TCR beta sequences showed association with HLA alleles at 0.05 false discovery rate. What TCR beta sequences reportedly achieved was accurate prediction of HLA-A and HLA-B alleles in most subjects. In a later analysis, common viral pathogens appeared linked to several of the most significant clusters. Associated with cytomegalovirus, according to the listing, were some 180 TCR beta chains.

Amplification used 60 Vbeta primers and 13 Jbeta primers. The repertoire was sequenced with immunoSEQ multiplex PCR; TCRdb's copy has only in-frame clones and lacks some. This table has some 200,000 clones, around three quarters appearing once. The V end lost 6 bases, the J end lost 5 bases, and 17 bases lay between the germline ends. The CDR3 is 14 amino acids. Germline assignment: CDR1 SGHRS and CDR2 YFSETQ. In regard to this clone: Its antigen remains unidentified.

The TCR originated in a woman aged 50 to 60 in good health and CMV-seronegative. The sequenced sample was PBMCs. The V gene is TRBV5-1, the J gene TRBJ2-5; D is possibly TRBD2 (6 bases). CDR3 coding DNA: TGCGCCAGCAACCAAGGAGGGATATCCGAGACCCAGTACTTC. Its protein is CASNQGGISETQYF.